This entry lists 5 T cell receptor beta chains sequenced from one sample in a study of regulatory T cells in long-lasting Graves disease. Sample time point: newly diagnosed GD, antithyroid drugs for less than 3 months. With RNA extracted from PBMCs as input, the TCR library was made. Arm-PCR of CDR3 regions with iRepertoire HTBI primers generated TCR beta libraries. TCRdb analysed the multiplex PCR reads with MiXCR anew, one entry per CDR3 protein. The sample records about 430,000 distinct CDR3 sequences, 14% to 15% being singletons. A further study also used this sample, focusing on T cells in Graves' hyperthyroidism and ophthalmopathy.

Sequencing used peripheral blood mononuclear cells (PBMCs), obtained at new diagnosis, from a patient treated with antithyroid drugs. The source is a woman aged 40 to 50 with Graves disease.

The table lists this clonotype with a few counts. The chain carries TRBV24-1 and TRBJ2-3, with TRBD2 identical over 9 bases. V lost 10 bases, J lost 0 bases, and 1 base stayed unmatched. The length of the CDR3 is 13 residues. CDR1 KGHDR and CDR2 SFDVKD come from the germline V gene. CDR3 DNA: TGTGCCACGACTAGCGGTAGCACAGATACGCAGTATTTT. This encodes CATTSGSTDTQYF.

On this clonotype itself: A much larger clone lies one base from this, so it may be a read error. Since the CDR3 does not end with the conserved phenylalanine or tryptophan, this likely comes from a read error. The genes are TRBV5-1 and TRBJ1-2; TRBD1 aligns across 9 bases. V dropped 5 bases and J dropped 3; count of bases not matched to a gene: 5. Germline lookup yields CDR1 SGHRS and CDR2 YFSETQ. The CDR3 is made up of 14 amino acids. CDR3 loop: CASRVDRGHYGYTL. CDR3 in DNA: TGCGCCAGCAGGGTGGACAGGGGACACTATGGCTACACCCTC.

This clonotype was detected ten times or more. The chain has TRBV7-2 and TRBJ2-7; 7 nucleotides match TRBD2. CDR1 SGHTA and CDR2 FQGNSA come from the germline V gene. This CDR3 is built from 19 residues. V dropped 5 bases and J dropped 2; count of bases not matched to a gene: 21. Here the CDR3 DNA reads TGTGCCAGCAGCCGTAACGCGGGAGAGCCCAAAAGTGACACCTACGAGCAGTACTTC. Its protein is CASSRNAGEPKSDTYEQYF.

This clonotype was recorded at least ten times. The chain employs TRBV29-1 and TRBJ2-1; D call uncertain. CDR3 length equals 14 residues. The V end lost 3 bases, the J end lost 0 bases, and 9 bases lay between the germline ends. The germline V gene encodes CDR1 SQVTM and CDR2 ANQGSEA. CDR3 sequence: CSVDRQSSYNEQFF. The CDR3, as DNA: TGCAGCGTTGACAGGCAGAGCTCCTACAATGAGCAGTTCTTC.

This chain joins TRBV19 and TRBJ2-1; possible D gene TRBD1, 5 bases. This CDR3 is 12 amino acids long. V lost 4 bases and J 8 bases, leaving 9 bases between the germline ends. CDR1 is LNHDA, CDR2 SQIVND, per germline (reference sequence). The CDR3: CASSSDSDEQFF. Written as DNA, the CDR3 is TGTGCCAGTAGTAGCGACAGCGATGAGCAGTTCTTC.